A selection of T cell receptor beta chains follows, all from one sample in a study of blood T cell repertoires in COVID-19. The assay was immunoSEQ multiplex PCR, and TCRdb's table has in-frame clones only and misses some. The sample shows 180,000 or so clones, over 75% of them seen only once. Sequenced sample: peripheral blood. These receptors all stem from a person aged 70 to 85 with COVID-19, enrolled during active disease. Both conserved end residues are part of each CDR3. The D gene is left open where the match is weak. Size is omitted from some rows. Given values are once, few, many or a class for expanded clones.

>TRBJ2-7|TRBV7-2|-|once
CASSPERVGGYEQYF
TGTGCCAGCAGCCCCGAACGTGTGGGGGGATACGAGCAGTACTTC
>TRBJ1-1|TRBV3-1/TRBV3-2|TRBD1|-
CASSQDWGMGQGTEAFF
TGTGCCAGCAGCCAAGATTGGGGAATGGGACAGGGGACTGAAGCTTTCTTT
>TRBJ1-1|TRBV9|-|-
CASSPHHTEAFF
TGTGCCAGCAGCCCCCATCACACTGAAGCTTTCTTT
>TRBJ2-1|TRBV5-6|TRBD1|-
CASSPKFGQGSYNEQFF
TGTGCCAGCAGCCCGAAGTTCGGACAGGGGTCCTACAATGAGCAGTTCTTC
>TRBJ2-1|TRBV6-5|TRBD2|-
CASSYPAGLAGEQFF
TGTGCCAGCAGTTACCCGGCGGGACTAGCGGGTGAGCAGTTCTTC
>TRBJ2-7|TRBV10-2|TRBD2|-
CAAFPLAGERYEQYF
TGCGCCGCTTTTCCTCTAGCGGGAGAGAGGTACGAGCAGTACTTC
>TRBJ1-1|TRBV6-2/TRBV6-3|-|-
CASSYPQGGVTEAFF
TGTGCCAGCAGTTACCCCCAAGGGGGTGTCACTGAAGCTTTCTTT
>TRBJ2-5|TRBV7-8|-|-
CASSLAAGAHQETQYF
TGTGCCAGCAGCTTAGCTGCGGGGGCCCACCAAGAGACCCAGTACTTC
>TRBJ2-7|TRBV10-3|TRBD1|few
CAISERPTGQGYEQYF
TGTGCCATCAGTGAGCGCCCCACGGGACAGGGCTACGAGCAGTACTTC
>TRBJ2-7|TRBV19|TRBD2|-
CASSPSGLGYEQYF
TGTGCCAGTAGTCCGTCGGGACTAGGCTACGAGCAGTACTTC
>TRBJ1-1|TRBV7-4|-|-
CASSFRGLGTEAFF
TGTGCCAGCAGCTTTAGGGGATTGGGGACTGAAGCTTTCTTT
>TRBJ2-3|TRBV5-4|TRBD2|-
CASLSGAFTDTQYF
TGTGCCAGCCTCAGCGGGGCTTTCACAGATACGCAGTATTTT
>TRBJ2-7|TRBV18|-|-
CASSPRILTGTSYEQYF
TGTGCCAGCTCACCCCGGATCCTCACAGGCACCTCCTACGAGCAGTACTTC
>TRBJ2-3|TRBV2|TRBD2|-
CASSDITTGLAGVRDTQYF
TGTGCCAGCAGCGATATCACTACGGGGCTAGCGGGAGTCAGGGATACGCAGTATTTT
>TRBJ1-1|TRBV10-3|-|-
CAIKGDMNTEAFF
TGTGCCATCAAGGGAGACATGAACACTGAAGCTTTCTTT
>TRBJ2-7|TRBV28|-|-
CASSAAIGGRHEQYF
TGTGCCAGCAGTGCCGCGATCGGGGGAAGACACGAGCAGTACTTC
>TRBJ2-2|TRBV2|-|-
CASSGLGAGELFF
TGTGCCAGCAGTGGGTTAGGGGCCGGGGAGCTGTTTTTT
>TRBJ1-2|TRBV28|TRBD1|-
CASSEKLGGGGYTF
TGTGCCAGCAGCGAGAAGTTAGGGGGCGGTGGCTACACCTTC
>TRBJ2-3|TRBV7-3|-|-
CASSPTGSGDTQYF
TGTGCCAGCAGCCCCACGGGTAGTGGTGATACGCAGTATTTT
>TRBJ1-2|TRBV6-4|TRBD1|-
CASSDPPDRGYGYTF
TGTGCCAGCAGTGACCCCCCGGACAGGGGGTATGGCTACACCTTC
>TRBJ2-3|TRBV6-6|-|-
CASSYGGVVSTDTQYF
TGTGCCAGCAGTTACGGCGGGGTTGTTAGCACAGATACGCAGTATTTT
>TRBJ2-2|TRBV12-5|TRBD2|-
CASGLSAGGYTVGELFF
TGTGCTAGTGGTTTATCAGCGGGAGGATACACCGTCGGGGAGCTGTTTTTT
>TRBJ2-2|TRBV14|-|few
CASSPDRGYTGELFF
TGTGCCAGCAGCCCGGACCGGGGGTACACCGGGGAGCTGTTTTTT
>TRBJ1-1|TRBV5-4|-|once
CASSSNRQHTEAFF
TGTGCCAGCAGCTCGAACCGACAGCACACTGAAGCTTTCTTT
>TRBJ1-5|TRBV6-2/TRBV6-3|-|-
CASSYSPGESNQPQHF
TGTGCCAGCAGTTACTCGCCAGGGGAAAGCAATCAGCCCCAGCATTTT
>TRBJ1-4|TRBV7-2|TRBD1|-
CASSYGQGALEKLFF
TGTGCCAGCAGCTACGGGCAGGGGGCCCTGGAAAAACTGTTTTTT
>TRBJ1-1|TRBV30|-|-
CAWSLSAEAFF
TGTGCCTGGAGTCTCAGTGCTGAAGCTTTCTTT
>TRBJ2-7|TRBV5-8|-|-
CASSLYPRYLYEQYF
TGTGCCAGCAGCTTGTACCCACGGTATCTCTACGAGCAGTACTTC
>TRBJ1-5|TRBV19|-|-
CASSIAWQGMNQPQHF
TGTGCCAGTAGTATAGCTTGGCAGGGGATGAATCAGCCCCAGCATTTT
>TRBJ1-4|TRBV10-3|TRBD1|-
CATTTGQGEEKLFF
TGTGCCACCACTACCGGACAGGGGGAAGAAAAACTGTTTTTT
>TRBJ1-4|TRBV24-1|TRBD1|-
CATSSSGTGEEKLFF
TGTGCCACCAGTTCGAGTGGGACAGGGGAAGAAAAACTGTTTTTT
>TRBJ2-7|TRBV11-1|TRBD1|-
CASSLGGTGREQYF
TGTGCCAGCAGCTTAGGAGGGACAGGGCGGGAGCAGTACTTC
>TRBJ1-4|TRBV4-3|TRBD1|once
CASSQRQGGATNEKLFF
TGCGCCAGCAGCCAAAGACAGGGTGGGGCAACTAATGAAAAACTGTTTTTT
>TRBJ1-1|TRBV5-1|-|-
CASSAGVGTEAFF
TGCGCCAGCAGCGCAGGGGTGGGCACTGAAGCTTTCTTT
>TRBJ2-2|TRBV5-1|-|-
CASSIPRQGITGELFF
TGCGCCAGCAGCATCCCCCGGCAGGGTATCACCGGGGAGCTGTTTTTT
>TRBJ2-2|TRBV7-9|TRBD1|-
CASSHRTGADPGELFF
TGTGCCAGCAGCCACAGGACAGGGGCCGACCCCGGGGAGCTGTTTTTT
>TRBJ2-7|TRBV29-1|-|-
CSVEVSSYEQYF
TGCAGCGTTGAAGTTAGCTCCTACGAGCAGTACTTC
>TRBJ1-6|TRBV6-1|-|-
CASSALGTGSSYNSPLHF
TGTGCCAGCAGTGCCCTCGGGACCGGGAGCTCCTATAATTCACCCCTCCACTTT
>TRBJ1-1|TRBV5-1|-|-
CASSLGGVMNTEAFF
TGCGCCAGCAGCTTGGGTGGAGTAATGAACACTGAAGCTTTCTTT
>TRBJ2-1|TRBV14|TRBD2|-
CASSQPGTRRQFF
TGTGCCAGCAGCCAACCCGGGACTAGAAGGCAGTTCTTC
>TRBJ1-1|TRBV7-2|-|-
CASSLGGLMNTEAFF
TGTGCCAGCAGCTTAGGTGGACTGATGAACACTGAAGCTTTCTTT
>TRBJ2-3|TRBV2|TRBD2|-
CASSSGGPSDTQYF
TGTGCCAGCAGTTCGGGGGGGCCGTCAGATACGCAGTATTTT
>TRBJ1-2|TRBV7-8|TRBD1|-
CASSLTGEGGYTF
TGTGCCAGCAGCTTGACAGGGGAAGGAGGCTACACCTTC
>TRBJ1-6|TRBV21-1|-|-
CASPKGGGGNNSPLHF
TGTGCCAGCCCGAAAGGAGGGGGGGGAAATAATTCACCCCTCCACTTT
>TRBJ2-5|TRBV19|-|-
CASSIDVRETQYF
TGTGCCAGTAGTATAGATGTCCGGGAGACCCAGTACTTC
>TRBJ1-4|TRBV5-1|-|-
CASSLTGNVIATNEKLFF
TGCGCCAGCAGCTTGACAGGCAACGTTATTGCAACTAATGAAAAACTGTTTTTT
>TRBJ2-5|TRBV28|TRBD1|-
CASSLGQGPKETQYF
TGTGCCAGCAGTTTAGGACAGGGGCCTAAAGAGACCCAGTACTTC
>TRBJ2-1|TRBV2|-|once
CAWGVGIHEQFF
TGTGCCTGGGGGGTCGGGATCCATGAGCAGTTCTTC
>TRBJ1-1|TRBV6-5|-|-
CASSYSIVAGNTEAFF
TGTGCCAGCAGTTACTCGATTGTGGCGGGGAACACTGAAGCTTTCTTT
>TRBJ2-3|TRBV7-8|-|-
CASSLGAGTDTQYF
TGTGCCAGCAGCTTAGGGGCGGGTACAGATACGCAGTATTTT
>TRBJ1-3|TRBV5-1|TRBD1|few
CASSSGDRESGNTIYF
TGCGCCAGCAGCTCCGGTGACAGGGAGTCTGGAAACACCATATATTTT
>TRBJ2-5|TRBV20-1|TRBD1|few
CSASLTGGAETQYF
TGCAGTGCTAGTTTAACAGGGGGCGCGGAGACCCAGTACTTC
>TRBJ2-7|TRBV28|TRBD1|-
CASSIGTGAYEQYF
TGTGCCAGCAGTATCGGGACAGGGGCCTACGAGCAGTACTTC
>TRBJ2-7|TRBV2|-|-
CASSSPRLSCEQYF
TGTGCCAGCTCCTCCCCGCGACTTTCCTGCGAGCAGTACTTC
>TRBJ2-7|TRBV6-5|-|-
CASSLNLAAHEQYF
TGTGCCAGCAGTCTGAATCTAGCTGCGCACGAGCAGTACTTC
>TRBJ1-6|TRBV5-6|TRBD1|-
CASSFWISQGGNSPLHF
TGTGCCAGCAGCTTTTGGATTAGCCAGGGGGGTAATTCACCCCTCCACTTT
>TRBJ1-5|TRBV3-1/TRBV3-2|TRBD1|-
CASSQRAAKTGEHQPQHF
TGTGCCAGCAGCCAAAGGGCGGCGAAGACAGGGGAGCATCAGCCCCAGCATTTT